The sequence of this T cell receptor beta chain was determined in a study of cytomegalovirus exposure and HLA in healthy donors. Overall study context: Approximately 200 million T cells yielded 100 million or so unique TCR beta sequences in earlier analysis. The study, taken as a whole, reports: Analysis performed later showed TCR beta chains linked to HLA being more clonally expanded than equally common others.

Despite likely unrecorded immune exposures, the donors were nominally healthy at the time of sampling. Amplification used 60 Vbeta primers and 13 Jbeta primers. Using immunoSEQ multiplex PCR, the repertoire was profiled, and TCRdb retains in-frame clones only, with some absent. The table includes about 170,000 clones, around 72% detected once. J lost 4 bases, V lost 4 bases, and 0 bases had no gene match. The V gene's germline CDR1 is SGHTA and CDR2 FQGNSA. The length of the CDR3 is 14 residues. Comment on this clone: Its target is unknown. This sample includes further DNA sequences coding for the same CDR3.

This receptor was identified in a woman between 50 and 59 years old in good health and CMV-seropositive. The sequenced sample was PBMCs. V gene TRBV7-2 combines with J gene TRBJ2-2, with 10 bases lining up with TRBD1. CDR3 in amino acids: CASSWTGGTGELFF. The CDR3 nucleotides read TGTGCCAGCAGCTGGACAGGGGGCACCGGGGAGCTGTTTTTT. Together with reference TRBV7-2 and TRBJ2-2, the CDR3 gives the full variable domain: GAGVSQSPSNKVTEKGKDVELRCDPISGHTALYWYRQSLGQGLEFLIYFQGNSAPDKSGLPSDRFSAERTGGSVSTLTIQRTQQEDSAVYLCASSWTGGTGELFFGEGSRLTVL.